The 13 T cell receptor beta chains below all came from one sample that was sequenced in a study of cytomegalovirus exposure and HLA in healthy donors. PCR involved 60 Vbeta and 13 Jbeta primers. This table comes from immunoSEQ multiplex PCR, and its TCRdb copy is limited to in-frame clones, with some not included. Its clone listing holds tens of thousands of clones. The sequencing sample was made of PBMCs. The receptor source for this set is a female donor in good health and CMV-seronegative.

This sequence joins TRBV5-3 and TRBJ1-6, with D possibly being TRBD1 (6 bases). TRBV5-3 is an open reading frame, and its role is uncertain. This CDR3 has 18 amino acids. V was clipped by 2 bases and J by 0 bases, with 15 bases between them. The CDR3 loop reads CARSFTGPPLSYNSPLHF. In nucleotides, the CDR3 is TGTGCCAGAAGCTTTACAGGGCCCCCGCTCTCCTATAATTCACCCCTCCACTTT.

The chain joins TRBV29-1 to TRBJ2-3; D uncertain. Trimming took off 7 bases at V and 4 bases at J, with 9 bases between the two ends. The CDR3 consists of 11 residues. Germline CDR1 is SQVTM and CDR2 is ANQGSEA. In DNA, the CDR3 is TGCAGCGCTTACTCGTCAGATACGCAGTATTTT. Protein product: CSAYSSDTQYF.

The chain uses TRBV14 and TRBJ2-2; tentative D call: TRBD1 (5 bases). V dropped 0 bases and J dropped 14 bases, with 10 bases sitting between them. Per germline, CDR1 SGHDN and CDR2 FVKESK. The CDR3 is 12 residues long. In DNA form, the CDR3 reads TGTGCCAGCAGCCAAGAATGGGGCCCCCTGTTTTTT. Its translation is CASSQEWGPLFF.

V is TRBV6-4 and J is TRBJ2-1, with 8 bases identical to TRBD1. Germline V gives CDR1 MRHNA, CDR2 SNTAGT. The CDR3 covers 13 residues. V lost 4 bases, J lost 10 bases, and 6 bases stayed unmatched. Written as DNA, the CDR3 is TGTGCCAGCAGTGGGGGCAGGGGGCAAGAGCAGTTCTTC. It codes for CASSGGRGQEQFF.

V is TRBV6-5 and J is TRBJ1-1, with D possibly matching TRBD1 (6 bases). Germline V gene sequence: CDR1 MNHEY, CDR2 SVGAGI. The CDR3 sequence is 14 residues long. V was trimmed by 2 bases and J by 9 bases, leaving 16 bases between them. The CDR3 coding sequence is TGTGCCAGCAGTTACCGGACAGAGCCCTTGAAAGCTTTCTTT. It translates to CASSYRTEPLKAFF.

The chain carries TRBV19 and TRBJ1-1, with TRBD1 matching 8 bases. Germline assignment: CDR1 LNHDA and CDR2 SQIVND (reference sequence). CDR3 size: 16 residues. Losses at the gene ends were 4 bases for V and 0 bases for J; bases not matched to a gene: 7. CDR3 bases: TGTGCCAGTAGTACACGACAGGGGATTATGAACACTGAAGCTTTCTTT. Residues: CASSTRQGIMNTEAFF.

J is TRBJ2-2 and V is TRBV19, with TRBD2 identical over 13 bases. V trimming: 5 bases; J trimming: 5 bases; junction bases outside the gene matches: 5. The CDR3 is 16 amino acids. Germline V gene lookup returns CDR1 LNHDA and CDR2 SQIVND (reference sequence). This CDR3 is CASSSLAGGPTGELFF. For the CDR3, the DNA is TGTGCCAGTAGTTCACTAGCGGGGGGGCCGACCGGGGAGCTGTTTTTT.

V is TRBV29-1 and J is TRBJ2-3; D unclear. CDR1 SQVTM and CDR2 ANQGSEA come from the germline V gene. V lost 7 bases and J 2 bases, leaving 13 bases between the germline ends. CDR3 size: 13 residues. The CDR3 DNA reads TGCAGCGCCGAGGCCTCCTTCACAGATACGCAGTATTTT. Its protein is CSAEASFTDTQYF.

This chain links TRBV27 with TRBJ2-2, with TRBD2 as a possible D gene (6 bases). V gave up 4 bases and J gave up 5 bases, with 17 bases separating them. Germline CDR1 is MNHEY and CDR2 is SMNVEV (reference sequence). The CDR3 length is 16 residues. CDR3 loop: CASSSSGTPRTGELFF. As DNA, the CDR3 is TGTGCCAGCAGTTCGTCCGGGACTCCGAGAACCGGGGAGCTGTTTTTT.

The chain carries TRBV30 and TRBJ1-4, with D possibly matching TRBD1 (5 bases). The germline V and J ends were trimmed by 3 bases and 7 bases, with 12 bases remaining between them. CDR1 and CDR2 from the germline V gene are GTSNPN and SVGIG (reference sequence). The CDR3 runs 13 residues. As DNA, the CDR3 is TGTGCCTGGAGACGGACACGTAGTGAAAAACTGTTTTTT. Translating it yields CAWRRTRSEKLFF.

V and J are TRBV9 and TRBJ2-1, with 8 bases that match TRBD1. Looked up from germline, CDR1 is SGDLS and CDR2 is YYNGEE. The CDR3 contains 19 residues. Losses at the gene ends were 7 bases for V and 0 bases for J; bases not matched to a gene: 18. Written as DNA, the CDR3 is TGTGCCAGCTCCCCCCTTAGGACAGGGAACCCTAGCTCCTACAATGAGCAGTTCTTC. Amino acid sequence: CASSPLRTGNPSSYNEQFF.

The genes are TRBV27 and TRBJ1-2; TRBD1 might be the D (6 bases). The V gene's germline CDR1 is MNHEY and CDR2 SMNVEV (reference sequence). Deletions cut 2 bases from V and 2 bases from J, with 15 bases between. This CDR3 comprises 16 residues. CDR3 loop: CASSLEWDTNNYGYTF. CDR3 nucleotides: TGTGCCAGCAGTTTAGAGTGGGACACGAACAACTATGGCTACACCTTC.

This rearrangement joins TRBV11-2 to TRBJ2-1; no clear D gene. Deletions cut 1 base from V and 5 bases from J, with 6 bases between. This CDR3 comprises 13 residues. Germline lookup yields CDR1 SGHAT and CDR2 FQNNGV. The CDR3 loop reads CASSLGVNNEQFF. In nucleotides, the CDR3 is TGTGCCAGCAGCTTAGGAGTGAACAATGAGCAGTTCTTC.